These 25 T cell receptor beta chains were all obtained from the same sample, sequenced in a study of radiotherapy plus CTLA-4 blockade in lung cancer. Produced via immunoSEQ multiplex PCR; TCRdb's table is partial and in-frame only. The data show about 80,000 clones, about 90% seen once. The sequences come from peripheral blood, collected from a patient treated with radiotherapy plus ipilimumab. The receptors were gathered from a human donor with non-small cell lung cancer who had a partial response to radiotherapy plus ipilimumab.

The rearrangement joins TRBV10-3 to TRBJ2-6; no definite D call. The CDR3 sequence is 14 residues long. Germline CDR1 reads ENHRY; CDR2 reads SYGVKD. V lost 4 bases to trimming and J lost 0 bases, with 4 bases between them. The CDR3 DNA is TGTGCCATCAGTGGGGCCTCTGGGGCCAACGTCCTGACTTTC. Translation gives CAISGASGANVLTF.

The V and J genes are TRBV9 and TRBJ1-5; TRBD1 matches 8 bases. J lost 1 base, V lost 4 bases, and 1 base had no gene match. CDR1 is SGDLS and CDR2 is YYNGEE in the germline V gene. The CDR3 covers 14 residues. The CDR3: CASSRTGSNQPQHF. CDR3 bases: TGTGCCAGCAGCCGGACAGGGAGCAATCAGCCCCAGCATTTT.

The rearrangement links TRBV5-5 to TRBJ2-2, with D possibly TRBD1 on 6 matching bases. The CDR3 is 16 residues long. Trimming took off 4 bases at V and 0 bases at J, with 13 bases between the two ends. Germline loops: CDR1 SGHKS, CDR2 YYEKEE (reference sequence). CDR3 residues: CASSLEPGANTGELFF. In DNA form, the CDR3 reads TGTGCCAGCAGCCTCGAACCAGGGGCGAACACCGGGGAGCTGTTTTTT.

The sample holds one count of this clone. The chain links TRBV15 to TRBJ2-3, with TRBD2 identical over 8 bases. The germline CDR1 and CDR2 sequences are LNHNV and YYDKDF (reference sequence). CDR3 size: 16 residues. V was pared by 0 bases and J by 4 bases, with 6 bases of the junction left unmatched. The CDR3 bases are TGTGCCACCAGCAGAGATACGGGAGGGCTCGCAGATACGCAGTATTTT. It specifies CATSRDTGGLADTQYF.

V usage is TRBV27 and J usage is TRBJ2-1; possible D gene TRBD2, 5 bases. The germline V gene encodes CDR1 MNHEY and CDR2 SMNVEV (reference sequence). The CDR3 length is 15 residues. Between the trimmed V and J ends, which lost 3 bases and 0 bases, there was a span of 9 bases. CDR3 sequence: CASSFGGSSYNEQFF. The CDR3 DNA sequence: TGTGCCAGCAGTTTCGGCGGGTCCTCCTACAATGAGCAGTTCTTC.

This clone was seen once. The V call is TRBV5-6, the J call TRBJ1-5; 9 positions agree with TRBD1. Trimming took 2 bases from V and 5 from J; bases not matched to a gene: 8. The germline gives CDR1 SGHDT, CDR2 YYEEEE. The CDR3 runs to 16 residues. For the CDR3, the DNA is TGTGCCAGCAGCTTAAGGACAGGGGACCCTTATCAGCCCCAGCATTTT. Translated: CASSLRTGDPYQPQHF.

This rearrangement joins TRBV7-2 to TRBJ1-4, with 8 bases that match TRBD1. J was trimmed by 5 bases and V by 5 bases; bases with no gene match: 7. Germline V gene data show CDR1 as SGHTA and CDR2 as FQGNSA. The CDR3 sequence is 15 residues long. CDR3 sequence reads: CASSQRTGRNEKLFF. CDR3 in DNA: TGTGCCAGCAGCCAGCGGACAGGGCGAAATGAAAAACTGTTTTTT.

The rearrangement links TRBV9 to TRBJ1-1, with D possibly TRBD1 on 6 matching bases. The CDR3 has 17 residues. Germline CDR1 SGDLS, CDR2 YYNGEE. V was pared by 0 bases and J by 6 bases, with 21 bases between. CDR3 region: CASSVGRQVGNFAEAFF. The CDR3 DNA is TGTGCCAGCAGCGTAGGCAGACAGGTTGGAAACTTTGCTGAAGCTTTCTTT.

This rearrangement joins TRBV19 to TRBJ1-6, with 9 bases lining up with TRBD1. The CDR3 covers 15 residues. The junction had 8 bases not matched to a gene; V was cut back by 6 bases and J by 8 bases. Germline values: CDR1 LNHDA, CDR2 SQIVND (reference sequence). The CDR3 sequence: CASRTPGQGYSPLHF. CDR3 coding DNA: TGTGCCAGTAGAACACCGGGACAGGGATATTCACCCCTCCACTTT.

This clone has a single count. The CDR3 is CASSPLPWQGDYGYTF. The CDR3 nucleotides are TGTGCCAGCTCACCCCTCCCCTGGCAGGGCGACTATGGCTACACCTTC. The chain couples TRBV18 to TRBJ1-2; D possibly corresponds to TRBD1 (5 bases). Trimming took off 3 bases at V and 3 bases at J, with 17 bases between the two ends. There are 16 residues in the CDR3. Germline CDR1 is KGHSH and CDR2 is LQKENI.

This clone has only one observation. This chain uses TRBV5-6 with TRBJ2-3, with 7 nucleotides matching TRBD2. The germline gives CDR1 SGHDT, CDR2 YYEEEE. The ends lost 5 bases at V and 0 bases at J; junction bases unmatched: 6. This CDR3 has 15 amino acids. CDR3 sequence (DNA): TGTGCCAGCAGGTACGGGAGGATGAGCACAGATACGCAGTATTTT. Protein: CASRYGRMSTDTQYF.

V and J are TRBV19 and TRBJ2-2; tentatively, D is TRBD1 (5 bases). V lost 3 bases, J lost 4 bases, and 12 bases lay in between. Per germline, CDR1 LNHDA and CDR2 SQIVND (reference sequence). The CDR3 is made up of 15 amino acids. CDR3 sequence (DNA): TGTGCCAGTAGTATGGAGAATAGGGGCACCGGGGAGCTGTTTTTT. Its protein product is CASSMENRGTGELFF.

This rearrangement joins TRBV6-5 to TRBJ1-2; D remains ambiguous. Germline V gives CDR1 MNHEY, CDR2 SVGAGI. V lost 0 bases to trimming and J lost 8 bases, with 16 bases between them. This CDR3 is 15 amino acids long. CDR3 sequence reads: CASSYSNSGTRGYTF. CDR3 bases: TGTGCCAGCAGTTACTCGAACTCCGGTACGAGGGGCTACACCTTC.

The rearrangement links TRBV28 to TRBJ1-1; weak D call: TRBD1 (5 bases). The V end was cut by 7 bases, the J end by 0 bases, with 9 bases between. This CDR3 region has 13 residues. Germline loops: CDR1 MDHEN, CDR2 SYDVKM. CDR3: CASNPTVNTEAFF. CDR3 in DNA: TGTGCCAGCAACCCGACAGTGAACACTGAAGCTTTCTTT.

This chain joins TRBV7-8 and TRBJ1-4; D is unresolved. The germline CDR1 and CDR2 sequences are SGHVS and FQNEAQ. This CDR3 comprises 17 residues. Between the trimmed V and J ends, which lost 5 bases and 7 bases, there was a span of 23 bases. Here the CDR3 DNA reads TGTGCCAGCAGCCAAAAACCACGAGGGTGGGTAGTTGAAAAACTGTTTTTT. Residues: CASSQKPRGWVVEKLFF.

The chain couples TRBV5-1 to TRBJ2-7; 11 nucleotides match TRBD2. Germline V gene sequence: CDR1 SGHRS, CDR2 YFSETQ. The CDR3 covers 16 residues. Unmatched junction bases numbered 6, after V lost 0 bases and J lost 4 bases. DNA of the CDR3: TGCGCCAGCAGCTTGGATCCGACTAGCGGGATGTACGAGCAGTACTTC. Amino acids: CASSLDPTSGMYEQYF.

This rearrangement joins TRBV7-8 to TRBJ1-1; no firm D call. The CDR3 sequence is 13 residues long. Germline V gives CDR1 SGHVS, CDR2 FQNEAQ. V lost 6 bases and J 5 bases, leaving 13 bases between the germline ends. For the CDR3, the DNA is TGTGCCAGCAGTCACGGGGAGAGAACTGAAGCTTTCTTT. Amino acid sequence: CASSHGERTEAFF.

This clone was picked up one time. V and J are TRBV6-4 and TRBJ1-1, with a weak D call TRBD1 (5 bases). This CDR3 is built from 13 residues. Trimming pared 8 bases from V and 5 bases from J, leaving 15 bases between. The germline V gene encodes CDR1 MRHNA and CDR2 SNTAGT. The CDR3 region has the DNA TGTGCCAGCGCCGAAGGGAGGGGAACTGAAGCTTTCTTT. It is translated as CASAEGRGTEAFF.

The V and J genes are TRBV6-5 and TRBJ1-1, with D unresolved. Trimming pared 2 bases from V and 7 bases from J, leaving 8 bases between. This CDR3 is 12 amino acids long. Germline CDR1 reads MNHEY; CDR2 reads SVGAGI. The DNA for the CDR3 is TGTGCCAGCAGTTACGCAGAATATGAAGCTTTCTTT. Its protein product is CASSYAEYEAFF.

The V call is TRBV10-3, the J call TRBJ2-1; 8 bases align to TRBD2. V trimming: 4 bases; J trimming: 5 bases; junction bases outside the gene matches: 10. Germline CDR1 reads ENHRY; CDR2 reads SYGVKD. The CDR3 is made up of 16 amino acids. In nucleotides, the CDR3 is TGTGCCATCAGTGCTCGAGGTAGCGGGGCCGACAATGAGCAGTTCTTC. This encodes CAISARGSGADNEQFF.

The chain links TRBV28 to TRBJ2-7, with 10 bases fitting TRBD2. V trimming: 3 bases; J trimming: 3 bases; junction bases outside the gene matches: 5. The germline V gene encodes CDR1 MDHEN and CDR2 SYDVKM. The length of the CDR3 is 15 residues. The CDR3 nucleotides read TGTGCCAGCAGTTTTAGGGGACTAGCGAGCTACGAGCAGTACTTC. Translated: CASSFRGLASYEQYF. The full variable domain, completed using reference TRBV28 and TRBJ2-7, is DVKVTQSSRYLVKRTGEKVFLECVQDMDHENMFWYRQDPGLGLRLIYFSYDVKMKEKGDIPEGYSVSREKKERFSLILESASTNQTSMYLCASSFRGLASYEQYFGPGTRLTVT.

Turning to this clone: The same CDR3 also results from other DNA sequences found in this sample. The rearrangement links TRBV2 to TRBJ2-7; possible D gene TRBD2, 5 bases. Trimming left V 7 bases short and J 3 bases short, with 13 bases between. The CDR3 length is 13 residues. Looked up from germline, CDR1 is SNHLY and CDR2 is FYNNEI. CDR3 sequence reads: CASKEERIYEQYV. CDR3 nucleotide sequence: TGTGCCAGCAAGGAGGAAAGGATCTACGAGCAGTACGTC.

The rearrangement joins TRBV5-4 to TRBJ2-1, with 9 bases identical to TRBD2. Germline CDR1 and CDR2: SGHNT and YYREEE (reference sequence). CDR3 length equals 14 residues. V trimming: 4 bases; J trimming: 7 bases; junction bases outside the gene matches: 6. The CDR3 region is CASSLPGLANEQFF. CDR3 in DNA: TGTGCCAGCAGCCTACCGGGACTAGCAAATGAGCAGTTCTTC. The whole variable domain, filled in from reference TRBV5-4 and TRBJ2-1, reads ETGVTQSPTHLIKTRGQQVTLRCSSQSGHNTVSWYQQALGQGPQFIFQYYREEENGRGNFPPRFSGLQFPNYSSELNVNALELDDSALYLCASSLPGLANEQFFGPGTRLTVL.

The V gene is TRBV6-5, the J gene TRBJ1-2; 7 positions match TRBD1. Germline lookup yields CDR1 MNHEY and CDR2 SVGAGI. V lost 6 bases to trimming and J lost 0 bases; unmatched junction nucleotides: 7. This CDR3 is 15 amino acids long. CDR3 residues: CASRAQGLANYGYTF. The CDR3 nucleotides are TGTGCCAGCAGGGCACAGGGGCTAGCTAACTATGGCTACACCTTC.

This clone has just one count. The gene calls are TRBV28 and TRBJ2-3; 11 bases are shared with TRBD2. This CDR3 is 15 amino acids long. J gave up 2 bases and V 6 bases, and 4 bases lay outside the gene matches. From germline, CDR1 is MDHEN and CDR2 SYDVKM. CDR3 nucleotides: TGTGCCAGCAGACCGACTAGCGGGATCACAGATACGCAGTATTTT. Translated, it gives CASRPTSGITDTQYF.